The next 4 T cell receptor beta chains were all read from a single sample in a study of shared clonotypes between healthy human individuals. Measured with immunoSEQ multiplex PCR; TCRdb has only the in-frame clones, and not every one. The sample records 2,500,000 or so clones, roughly nine tenths being singletons. The sequencing input was naive CD4+ T cells sorted from blood. The subset denotes: CD45RA+ positively selected. The receptor set was obtained from a man between 18 and 35 years old in good health.

V is TRBV7-9 and J is TRBJ1-1; D uncertain. V was clipped by 4 bases and J by 2 bases, with 20 bases between them. Germline CDR1 is SEHNR and CDR2 is FQNEAQ (reference sequence). CDR3 size: 17 residues. Written as DNA, the CDR3 is TGTGCCAGCAGCTCAATGGTGGAGTCCTTGCTAAACACTGAAGCTTTCTTT. This gives the protein CASSSMVESLLNTEAFF.

As to this clone: One junction end disagrees with the germline gene, perhaps due to a read error. The rearrangement uses TRBV19 and TRBJ2-1, with 7 bases identical to TRBD1. The germline V gene encodes CDR1 LNHDA and CDR2 SQIVND (reference sequence). The CDR3 has 13 residues. CDR3 sequence (DNA): TGTGCCAGTAGTACACCCGACAGGGTCTCCCCGGTCTTC. As protein: CASSTPDRVSPVF.

The rearrangement uses TRBV9 and TRBJ1-6; maybe TRBD1 (6 bases). Germline loops: CDR1 SGDLS, CDR2 YYNGEE. Trimming stripped 3 bases from V and 7 bases from J, with 20 bases between. The CDR3 has 17 residues. In DNA form, the CDR3 reads TGTGCCAGCAGCGCCCGCTCGGGGGCAGGGAACAATTCACCCCTCCACTTT. Protein sequence: CASSARSGAGNNSPLHF.

On this clone: This sample includes further DNA sequences coding for the same CDR3. The chain is built from TRBV7-2 and TRBJ2-5; D perhaps matches TRBD2 (6 bases). Germline V gene lookup returns CDR1 SGHTA and CDR2 FQGNSA. The V end lost 3 bases, the J end lost 5 bases, and 10 bases lay between the germline ends. The CDR3 loop spans 13 amino acids. The CDR3 region has the DNA TGTGCCAGCAGCTTGGGGGGATGGGAGACCCAGTACTTC. This gives the protein CASSLGGWETQYF.